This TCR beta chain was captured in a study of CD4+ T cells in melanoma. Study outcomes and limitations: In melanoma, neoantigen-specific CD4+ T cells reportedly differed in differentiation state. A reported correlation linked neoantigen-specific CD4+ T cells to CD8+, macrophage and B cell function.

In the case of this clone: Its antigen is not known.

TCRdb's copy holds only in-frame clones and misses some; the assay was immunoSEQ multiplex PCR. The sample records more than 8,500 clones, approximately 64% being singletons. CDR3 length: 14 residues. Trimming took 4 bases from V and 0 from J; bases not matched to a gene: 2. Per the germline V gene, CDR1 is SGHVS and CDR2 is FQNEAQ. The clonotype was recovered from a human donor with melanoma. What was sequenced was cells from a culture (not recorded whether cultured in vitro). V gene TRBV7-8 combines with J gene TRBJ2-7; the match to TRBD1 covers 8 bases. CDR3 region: CASSYGQGSYEQYF. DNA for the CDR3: TGTGCCAGCAGCTACGGACAGGGCTCCTACGAGCAGTACTTC.